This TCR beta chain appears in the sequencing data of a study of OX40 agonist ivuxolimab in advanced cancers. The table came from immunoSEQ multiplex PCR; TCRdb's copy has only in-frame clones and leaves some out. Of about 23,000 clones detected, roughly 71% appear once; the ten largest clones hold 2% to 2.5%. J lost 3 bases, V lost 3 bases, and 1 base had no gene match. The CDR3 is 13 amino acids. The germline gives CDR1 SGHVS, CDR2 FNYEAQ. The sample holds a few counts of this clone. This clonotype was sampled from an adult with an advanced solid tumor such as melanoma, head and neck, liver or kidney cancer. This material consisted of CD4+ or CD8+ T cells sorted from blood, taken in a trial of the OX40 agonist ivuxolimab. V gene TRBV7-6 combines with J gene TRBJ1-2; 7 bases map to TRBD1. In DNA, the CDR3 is TGTGCCAGCAGCTTTCAGGGGGACTATGGCTACACCTTC. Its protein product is CASSFQGDYGYTF.